This T cell receptor beta chain was recorded in a study of T cell responses to AZD1222 COVID-19 vaccine. This CDR3 contains 13 residues. Trimming removed 7 bases from V and 6 bases from J, with 15 bases in between. The repertoire was sequenced with immunoSEQ multiplex PCR; TCRdb's copy has only in-frame clones and lacks some. The sample includes fewer than 150,000 clones, approximately 90% of them seen just once. Points from the study as a whole: When two AZD1222 doses had been given, Spike-specific TCR breadth and depth rose. Clonal diversity was possibly underestimated, and white British individuals and females predominated among donors. The span of vaccine-associated CD4 TCRs extended across spike, with dominance at 160-218 and 743-854.

In the case of this clone: Its target is not known.

The rearrangement joins TRBV12-3 or TRBV12-4 to TRBJ1-2; a possible D gene is TRBD1 (6 bases). The origin of this receptor is an adult in good health. The sequencing here drew on peripheral blood, taken on day 0 of AZD1222 vaccination. CDR3 DNA: TGTGCCAGCACCATGGGGGGGCTCGATGGCTACACCTTC. Its protein product is CASTMGGLDGYTF.